This TCR beta chain was profiled in a study of a mutant IDH1 vaccine in newly diagnosed glioma (dated by TCRdb to 2020 to 2022). Looking at the study overall: Eight vaccinations were administered to patients in weeks 1, 3, 5, 7, 11, 15, 19 and 23, corresponding to visits V03 through V10. In the chemotherapy-containing groups, vaccination started alongside temozolomide cycles, whereas in patients who had radiotherapy alone it started 4-6 weeks after radiotherapy. Of the roughly 34 treated patients, roughly 60% were male and approximately 40% were female, and a mean age of around 40 years was recorded. Before enrollment, patients had received standard therapy of radiotherapy alone, temozolomide alone, or radiochemotherapy with temozolomide; most received the combination. Six visits were used for peripheral blood collection: V03 (baseline), V05, V07, V10, V12 and V13. Longitudinal TCRB deep sequencing was done for 25 treated patients, wherever samples were available for exploratory analyses. Summary of the overall study and its limitations: Selection of PBMC samples for TCRB deep sequencing was based on availability. The authors stated that sample limitations prevented analyses of patient blood samples from being reproduced. Changes in the top peripheral T cell clonotypes picked up by TCRB sequencing did not appear to be linked to pseudoprogression. Vaccine-induced immune responses across multiple MHC alleles were detected in roughly 94% of patients.

The library was made by the immunoSEQ multiplex PCR assay. The hsTCRB Kit was used according to the manufacturer's protocol to amplify rearranged TCR beta chain sequences. An Illumina MiSeq was used to sequence the TCRB libraries. The paper's processing steps were these. Demultiplexing, trimming and gene mapping were performed with the kit vendor's proprietary platform. Held by TCRdb, this immuneACCESS table contains in-frame sequences only and omits some clones. Under half of the omission traces to an unresolved V gene where checked; the cause of the rest is unknown. V and J calls and clone size follow that table, whereas D and trimming were derived from the DNA. The sample table holds under 50,000 clones, of which roughly 90% were seen once. The ten largest account for roughly 3.9% of the sample. In light of the paper, this sample's time point label describes: week 23, last vaccination. Each vaccine dose was 300 ug of a 20-mer mutant IDH1 peptide in Montanide, given subcutaneously with topical imiquimod. Donors had newly diagnosed WHO grade 3 or 4 IDH1-mutant astrocytomas with loss of nuclear ATRX. The samples were drawn from NOA16, a multicentre, single-arm, open-label phase I trial in Germany that tested a mutant IDH1 peptide vaccine in humans for the first time. Genomic DNA for TCRB sequencing was isolated from EDTA blood with the DNeasy Blood and Tissue Kit.

Turning to this clone: Which antigen it targets is not known. Base qualities were left out, and no much larger clone turns up one base away.

V gives up 7 bases and J gives up 3 bases, and the segment between their germline ends measures 9 bases. The CDR3 has 13 amino acids, counting the end cysteine and phenylalanine. The DNA shown is the 39-base CDR3, in frame from base 1. The germline V gene (reference sequence) supplies CDR1 LNHNV and CDR2 YYDKDF. This clonotype was sampled from a man aged 50 to 60 with glioma. The chain is made from TRBV15 and TRBJ1-4; the D gene identity is not certain. The sample was PBMCs, taken from a glioma patient whose treatment included an IDH1 peptide vaccine. The CDR3 is CATTRTANEKLFF. The sequenced DNA is TGTGCCACCACCAGGACTGCTAATGAAAAACTGTTTTTT. With the portions outside the CDR3 filled from the reference TRBV15 and TRBJ1-4 genes, the complete variable region becomes DAMVIQNPRYQVTQFGKPVTLSCSQTLNHNVMYWYQQKSSQAPKLLFHYYDKDFNNEADTPDNFQSRRPNTSFCFLDIRSPGLGDTAMYLCATTRTANEKLFFGSGTQLSVL.